One sample yielded the 27 T cell receptor beta chains listed below, sequenced in a study of CD8 T cells in ankylosing spondylitis. From the 5' RACE reads, TCRdb called clonotypes with MiXCR, one entry per CDR3 protein. The repertoire holds nearly 350,000 distinct CDR3 sequences, with about 15% as singletons. The source material was blood, either unsorted or a sorted T cell fraction (not recorded which). The receptors were gathered from a male donor with ankylosing spondylitis or in good health (not recorded which).

This clonotype was picked up a small number of times. This chain uses TRBV6-1 with TRBJ2-1, with a possible D match to TRBD2 (7 bases). The length of the CDR3 is 16 residues. Trimming shortened V by 8 bases and J by 5 bases, and 22 bases separated the two germline ends. Germline CDR1 is MNHNS and CDR2 is SASEGT. The CDR3 region is CASLSPGAGDDNEQFF. For the CDR3, the DNA is TGTGCCAGCTTATCCCCAGGGGCGGGGGATGACAATGAGCAGTTCTTC.

This clonotype has a handful of counts. CDR3 residues: CASGPGTSSTGELFF. CDR3 DNA sequence: TGCGCCAGCGGGCCCGGGACATCCAGCACCGGGGAGCTGTTTTTT. The chain uses TRBV5-1 and TRBJ2-2, with a tentative D call TRBD1 (6 bases). The CDR3 consists of 15 residues. CDR1 is SGHRS and CDR2 is YFSETQ in the germline V gene. With 7 bases removed from V and 4 bases from J, the gap between germline ends came to 17 bases.

This clonotype came up many times. The V and J genes are TRBV5-1 and TRBJ1-1; unclear D gene. The CDR3 is 15 residues long. The V end was cut by 5 bases, the J end by 0 bases, with 14 bases between. Germline CDR1 is SGHRS and CDR2 is YFSETQ. The CDR3 is CASRMQVMLNTEAFF. The CDR3 DNA follows: TGCGCCAGCAGAATGCAGGTCATGCTGAACACTGAAGCTTTCTTT.

This clonotype occurred a few times. The CDR3 nucleotides read TGTGCCAGCAGCTTGGGGAGCGTGCACACCGGGGAGCTGTTTTTT. This gives the protein CASSLGSVHTGELFF. The chain couples TRBV11-2 to TRBJ2-2; possibly TRBD2 for D (5 bases). The V end was cut by 3 bases, the J end by 3 bases, with 11 bases between. Germline CDR1 reads SGHAT; CDR2 reads FQNNGV. The CDR3 runs to 15 residues. Supplemented by reference TRBV11-2 and TRBJ2-2, the full variable domain reads EAGVAQSPRYKIIEKRQSVAFWCNPISGHATLYWYQQILGQGPKLLIQFQNNGVVDDSQLPKDRFSAERLKGVDSTLKIQPAKLEDSAVYLCASSLGSVHTGELFFGEGSRLTVL.

In its sample, this clonotype was seen many times. This sequence joins TRBV29-1 and TRBJ2-4, with D hard to call. CDR3 length equals 11 residues. Between the trimmed V and J ends, which lost 2 bases and 3 bases, there was a span of 2 bases. Germline V gives CDR1 SQVTM, CDR2 ANQGSEA. In nucleotides, the CDR3 is TGCAGCGTTGAACTCAAAAACATTCAGTACTTC. It is translated as CSVELKNIQYF.

This clonotype was counted a few times. The chain links TRBV20-1 to TRBJ1-1; a possible D gene is TRBD1 (5 bases). Germline V gives CDR1 DFQATT, CDR2 SNEGSKA (reference sequence). The V and J ends lost 4 bases and 1 base respectively, with 13 bases between them. The CDR3 totals 14 residues. In nucleotides, the CDR3 is TGCAGTGCTACGCAACAGGTCTCGAACACTGAAGCTTTCTTT. Translating it yields CSATQQVSNTEAFF.

This rearrangement joins TRBV5-1 to TRBJ2-1; TRBD2 matches 9 bases. V gave up 4 bases and J gave up 5 bases; unmatched junction bases: 10. CDR1 and CDR2 (germline): SGHRS, YFSETQ. The CDR3 covers 16 residues. This chain's CDR3 is CASSPSGTSLNNEQFF. The CDR3, as DNA: TGCGCCAGCAGCCCCTCCGGGACTAGCTTAAACAATGAGCAGTTCTTC.

This chain connects TRBV5-8 to TRBJ1-5; D uncertain. Germline values: CDR1 SGHTS, CDR2 YDEGEE. This CDR3 has 14 amino acids. V was cut by 2 bases and J by 10 bases, with 16 bases left in between. CDR3 sequence reads: CASSLRAALGPQHF. For the CDR3, the DNA is TGTGCCAGCAGCTTACGGGCAGCTCTGGGACCCCAGCATTTT.

CDR3 sequence reads: CASSSEGGIEETQYF. The CDR3, as DNA: TGTGCCAGCAGCTCAGAAGGGGGAATCGAAGAGACCCAGTACTTC. The V call is TRBV7-2, the J call TRBJ2-5; D possibly corresponds to TRBD1 (6 bases). Germline CDR1 and CDR2: SGHTA and FQGNSA. The germline V and J ends were trimmed by 4 bases and 3 bases, with 15 bases remaining between them. CDR3 size: 15 residues.

The chain is built from TRBV6-5 and TRBJ2-3, with D hard to call. Trimming stripped 10 bases from V and 0 bases from J, with 8 bases between. The V gene's germline CDR1 is MNHEY and CDR2 SVGAGI. There are 12 residues in the CDR3. CDR3 region: CATGTSTDTQYF. CDR3 in DNA: TGTGCCACCGGAACTAGCACAGATACGCAGTATTTT.

This chain uses TRBV5-1 with TRBJ2-5, with 7 bases lining up with TRBD2. The germline V gene has CDR1 SGHRS and CDR2 YFSETQ. V shed 0 bases and J 1 base; nucleotides not matched to a gene: 3. The CDR3 covers 15 residues. The CDR3 sequence is CASSLVSGTQETQYF. Written as DNA, the CDR3 is TGCGCCAGCAGCTTGGTCAGCGGGACCCAAGAGACCCAGTACTTC.

The rearrangement links TRBV4-1 to TRBJ2-5; 10 bases match TRBD2. Per the germline V gene, CDR1 is MGHRA and CDR2 is YSYEKL. This CDR3 contains 17 residues. Trimming removed 0 bases from V and 5 bases from J; junction bases left unmatched: 9. CDR3 sequence reads: CASSQDRLAGVSETQYF. Written as DNA, the CDR3 is TGCGCCAGCAGCCAAGATAGGCTAGCGGGAGTTAGCGAGACCCAGTACTTC.

Ten or more counts support this clonotype. The CDR3 sequence is CASSLVGGDNEQFF. In DNA, the CDR3 is TGCGCCAGCAGCTTGGTCGGGGGAGACAATGAGCAGTTCTTC. The J gene is TRBJ2-1, the V gene TRBV5-1; D perhaps matches TRBD2 (6 bases). This CDR3 is built from 14 residues. Trimming stripped 0 bases from V and 5 bases from J, with 9 bases between. Germline lookup yields CDR1 SGHRS and CDR2 YFSETQ.

The sample holds many counts of this clonotype. The rearrangement uses TRBV14 and TRBJ2-2; 7 bases line up with TRBD1. CDR3 length: 16 residues. Germline V gene lookup returns CDR1 SGHDN and CDR2 FVKESK. The V segment lost 1 base and the J segment 1 base; nucleotides outside the gene matches: 3. CDR3 residues: CASSQVGTENTGELFF. CDR3 nucleotides: TGTGCCAGCAGCCAAGTGGGGACAGAGAACACCGGGGAGCTGTTTTTT.

This clonotype was observed a few times. V usage is TRBV5-1 and J usage is TRBJ1-3; D perhaps matches TRBD1 (5 bases). Trimming took off 4 bases at V and 3 bases at J, with 17 bases between the two ends. The CDR3 has 16 amino acids. The germline CDR1 and CDR2 sequences are SGHRS and YFSETQ. The DNA of the CDR3 is TGCGCCAGCAGCGCCGACATTGGGGCTGGTGGAAACACCATATATTTT. Its protein is CASSADIGAGGNTIYF.

V is TRBV20-1 and J is TRBJ2-7; 10 bases are a match to TRBD2. This CDR3 has 15 residues. Unmatched junction bases numbered 12, after V lost 6 bases and J lost 4 bases. In germline, CDR1 is DFQATT, CDR2 SNEGSKA (reference sequence). CDR3 region: CSAGAGGPSPYEQYF. The CDR3 DNA follows: TGCAGTGCGGGAGCGGGAGGGCCCTCTCCGTACGAGCAGTACTTC.

This rearrangement joins TRBV5-1 to TRBJ2-7; 9 bases map to TRBD2. This CDR3 comprises 16 residues. J gave up 6 bases and V 7 bases, and 17 bases lay outside the gene matches. Germline CDR1 and CDR2: SGHRS and YFSETQ. The CDR3 DNA reads TGCGCCAGCCGCAGCTCCGGGACTAGCTTAGGGCGCGAGCAGTACTTC. It specifies CASRSSGTSLGREQYF.

V usage is TRBV14 and J usage is TRBJ2-2; no clear D gene. CDR3 length: 15 residues. Germline CDR1 reads SGHDN; CDR2 reads FVKESK. V was pared by 2 bases and J by 4 bases, with 11 bases between. The CDR3 DNA sequence: TGTGCCAGCAGCCAACTGTATAGGGCCACCGGGGAGCTGTTTTTT. This codes for CASSQLYRATGELFF.

In its sample, this clonotype was seen a few times. V and J are TRBV5-1 and TRBJ2-7; maybe TRBD2 (5 bases). The germline gives CDR1 SGHRS, CDR2 YFSETQ. This CDR3 is built from 16 residues. V was cut by 4 bases and J by 6 bases, with 23 bases left in between. The CDR3 is CASSAKRELAPVEQYF. CDR3 nucleotides: TGCGCCAGCAGCGCGAAAAGGGAGCTAGCCCCTGTCGAGCAGTACTTC.

This clonotype appeared a few times. The V and J genes are TRBV2 and TRBJ2-1; D is unresolved. The CDR3 runs to 13 residues. Deletions cut 6 bases from V and 6 bases from J, with 12 bases between. Germline lookup yields CDR1 SNHLY and CDR2 FYNNEI. CDR3 nucleotides: TGTGCCAGCAGCCCTTTCCTTGGCAATGAGCAGTTCTTC. Protein sequence: CASSPFLGNEQFF.

This clonotype was counted a few times. This chain links TRBV4-2 with TRBJ2-2, with D possibly matching TRBD1 (8 bases). Trimming shortened V by 5 bases and J by 7 bases, and 23 bases separated the two germline ends. The CDR3 length is 17 residues. Germline CDR1 is LGHNA and CDR2 is YNFKEQ. For the CDR3, the DNA is TGTGCCAGCAGCAAGGGGGGGGGACAGGAAAGAATCGGGGAGCTGTTTTTT. Encoded protein: CASSKGGGQERIGELFF.

This clonotype was seen only a few times. The gene calls are TRBV3-1 and TRBJ2-7, with D perhaps TRBD1 (6 bases). Germline CDR1 reads LGHDT; CDR2 reads YNNKEL (reference sequence). The CDR3 totals 13 residues. The V end was cut by 5 bases, the J end by 6 bases, with 14 bases between. CDR3 sequence: CASSLTGFAEQYF. The DNA of the CDR3 is TGTGCCAGCAGCTTAACAGGGTTCGCCGAGCAGTACTTC.

The rearrangement uses TRBV29-1 and TRBJ1-3; 8 nucleotides align to TRBD1. The germline gives CDR1 SQVTM, CDR2 ANQGSEA. Trimming at V came to 7 bases and at J to 0 bases, leaving 8 bases not matched to a gene. CDR3 length equals 15 residues. DNA for the CDR3: TGCAGCGCCTCGACAGGGGCGCTCTCTGGAAACACCATATATTTT. The encoded protein is CSASTGALSGNTIYF.

The table lists this clonotype with a few counts. The V gene is TRBV6-2 or TRBV6-3, the J gene TRBJ2-1, with no clear D. Germline assignment: CDR1 MNHEY and CDR2 SVGEGT. The length of the CDR3 is 13 residues. V was trimmed by 5 bases and J by 6 bases, leaving 11 bases between them. This chain's CDR3 is CASSLYSGNEQFF. In DNA form, the CDR3 reads TGTGCCAGCAGTCTGTACTCGGGCAATGAGCAGTTCTTC.

This clonotype was detected ten times or more. The chain couples TRBV7-2 to TRBJ1-2; 7 nucleotides agree with TRBD1. This CDR3 contains 15 residues. Germline trimming cut 3 bases from V and 5 bases from J; bases unmatched to any gene: 9. CDR1 is SGHTA and CDR2 is FQGNSA in the germline V gene. CDR3: CASSFSGTAFYGYTF. In DNA form, the CDR3 reads TGTGCCAGCAGCTTTAGCGGGACAGCCTTTTATGGCTACACCTTC.

The chain has TRBV10-3 and TRBJ1-1; the D is unclear. The CDR3 length is 13 residues. Germline CDR1 ENHRY, CDR2 SYGVKD. Trimming took 0 bases from V and 2 from J, leaving 4 bases between them. CDR3 DNA sequence: TGTGCCATCAGTGAGTCTTTTAACACTGAAGCTTTCTTT. Its translation is CAISESFNTEAFF.

This clonotype was seen many times. V is TRBV10-3 and J is TRBJ1-5, with D perhaps TRBD1 (5 bases). This CDR3 is 19 amino acids long. Deletions cut 0 bases from V and 7 bases from J, with 25 bases between. The germline V gene encodes CDR1 ENHRY and CDR2 SYGVKD. The CDR3 sequence: CAISESPQGGLTGGQPQHF. The CDR3 DNA is TGTGCCATCAGTGAGTCCCCCCAGGGAGGCCTTACTGGGGGGCAGCCCCAGCATTTT.